This entry describes one T cell receptor beta chain. Its antigen is still unknown. The sample is drawn from a study of CD8 T cells in Susac syndrome. V lost 5 bases to trimming and J lost 7 bases; unmatched junction nucleotides: 3. The CDR3 has 13 amino acids. CDR1 SEHNR and CDR2 FQNEAQ come from the germline V gene (reference sequence). Roughly 0.45 to 1 ug RNA was reverse transcribed with random hexamers. A single record per CDR3 protein comes from TCRdb applying MiXCR to the immunoSEQ multiplex PCR reads. The sample holds 90,000 to 150,000 distinct CDR3 sequences, 85% to 95% seen once. Study-wide results and limits: The study's TCR sequencing and HLA analysis drew on a certain number of individuals. That number was acknowledged as relatively small.

This sequence joins TRBV7-9 and TRBJ1-5; 9 bases match TRBD1. Source material: CD8+ T cells from PBMCs. The sequence came from a human donor in good health. CDR3 in DNA: TGTGCCAGCAGCCTTGGACAGGGGCAGCCCCAGCATTTT. Its protein is CASSLGQGQPQHF.